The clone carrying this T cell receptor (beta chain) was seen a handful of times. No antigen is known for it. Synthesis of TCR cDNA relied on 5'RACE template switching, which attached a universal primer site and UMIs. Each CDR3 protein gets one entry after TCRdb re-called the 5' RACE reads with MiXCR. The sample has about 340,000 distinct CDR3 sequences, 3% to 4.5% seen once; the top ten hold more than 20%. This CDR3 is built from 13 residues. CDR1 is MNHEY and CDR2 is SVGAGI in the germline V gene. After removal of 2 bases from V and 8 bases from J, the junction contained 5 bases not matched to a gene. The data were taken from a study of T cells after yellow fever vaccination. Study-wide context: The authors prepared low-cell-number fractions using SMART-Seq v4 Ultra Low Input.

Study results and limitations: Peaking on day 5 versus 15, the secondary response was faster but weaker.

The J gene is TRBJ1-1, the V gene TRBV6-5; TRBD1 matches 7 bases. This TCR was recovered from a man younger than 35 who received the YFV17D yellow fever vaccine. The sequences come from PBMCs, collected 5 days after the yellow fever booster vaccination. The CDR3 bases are TGTGCCAGCAGTTACAAAGGGACAGAAGAAGCTTTCTTT. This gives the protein CASSYKGTEEAFF.